A single sample is the source of the 9 T cell receptor beta chains below, sequenced in a study of cytomegalovirus exposure and HLA in healthy donors. The study ran its PCR with 60 Vbeta and 13 Jbeta primers. Measured with immunoSEQ multiplex PCR; TCRdb has only the in-frame clones, and not every one. In the table there are 90,000 to 100,000 clones, more than 70% of which are singletons. Sequenced input: PBMCs. The receptors stem from a man in his late teens or twenties in good health and CMV-seronegative.

This chain connects TRBV6-5 to TRBJ1-2; 10 nucleotides agree with TRBD1. The CDR3 spans 16 residues. Germline V gene data show CDR1 as MNHEY and CDR2 as SVGAGI. V lost 2 bases and J lost 4; bases outside the gene matches: 7. As DNA, the CDR3 is TGTGCCAGCAGTTACACCCGGGACAGGGGAGTCTATGGCTACACCTTC. It yields the protein CASSYTRDRGVYGYTF.

The V and J genes are TRBV6-4 and TRBJ2-6; D possibly corresponds to TRBD2 (6 bases). This CDR3 is built from 16 residues. Trimming took off 4 bases at V and 0 bases at J, with 10 bases between the two ends. Germline CDR1 MRHNA, CDR2 SNTAGT. CDR3 DNA sequence: TGTGCCAGCAGTGCGGCGGGGAGCTCTGGGGCCAACGTCCTGACTTTC. It codes for CASSAAGSSGANVLTF.

This rearrangement joins TRBV5-4 to TRBJ2-2; D may be TRBD1 (6 bases). CDR3 length: 14 residues. From germline, CDR1 is SGHNT and CDR2 YYREEE (reference sequence). Trimming took 4 bases from V and 3 from J, leaving 10 bases between them. CDR3 coding DNA: TGTGCCAGCAGCGTTTGGACAGACACCGGGGAGCTGTTTTTT. The encoded protein is CASSVWTDTGELFF. The variable domain in full, completed from reference TRBV5-4 and TRBJ2-2, reads ETGVTQSPTHLIKTRGQQVTLRCSSQSGHNTVSWYQQALGQGPQFIFQYYREEENGRGNFPPRFSGLQFPNYSSELNVNALELDDSALYLCASSVWTDTGELFFGEGSRLTVL.

This chain uses TRBV10-3 with TRBJ2-7, with 9 bases fitting TRBD1. CDR3 length: 15 residues. V lost 0 bases to trimming and J lost 5 bases; unmatched junction nucleotides: 5. Germline CDR1 reads ENHRY; CDR2 reads SYGVKD. The CDR3 nucleotides read TGTGCCATCAGTGAGTCGGGGACAGGGATTCACGAGCAGTACTTC. This encodes CAISESGTGIHEQYF.

The sample holds a few counts of this clone. The chain joins TRBV10-3 to TRBJ2-5; tentative D call: TRBD2 (6 bases). The CDR3 length is 15 residues. CDR1 is ENHRY and CDR2 is SYGVKD in the germline V gene. Trimming took 5 bases from V and 2 from J, leaving 15 bases between them. The CDR3 nucleotides read TGTGCCATCAGTCCGGGACTTTACTTTCAAGAGACCCAGTACTTC. It specifies CAISPGLYFQETQYF.

This CDR3 reads CASSPRPGGYNEQFF. The CDR3 DNA sequence: TGTGCCAGCAGCCCCCGCCCGGGGGGCTACAATGAGCAGTTCTTC. The chain couples TRBV9 to TRBJ2-1; 7 bases are a match to TRBD2. The ends lost 4 bases at V and 3 bases at J; junction bases unmatched: 7. The CDR3 loop spans 15 amino acids. The germline CDR1 and CDR2 sequences are SGDLS and YYNGEE.

The chain has TRBV6-5 and TRBJ1-1, with TRBD1 as a possible D gene (6 bases). There are 15 residues in the CDR3. Germline V gene lookup returns CDR1 MNHEY and CDR2 SVGAGI. Deletions cut 7 bases from V and 2 bases from J, with 17 bases between. CDR3 residues: CASTPSARGNTEAFF. The CDR3 nucleotides are TGTGCCAGCACGCCATCCGCCAGGGGAAACACTGAAGCTTTCTTT.

The V call is TRBV27, the J call TRBJ2-5; TRBD2 matches 8 bases. Germline V gene sequence: CDR1 MNHEY, CDR2 SMNVEV (reference sequence). Trimming cost V 2 bases and J 5 bases; bases outside gene matches: 10. The CDR3 contains 16 residues. CDR3 protein: CASSLGAGGTGETQYF. The CDR3 nucleotides read TGTGCCAGCAGTTTAGGGGCGGGGGGTACCGGGGAGACCCAGTACTTC.

The chain is built from TRBV5-1 and TRBJ2-1; TRBD2 aligns across 13 bases. The V and J ends lost 4 bases and 9 bases, in that order; junction bases with no gene match: 7. The CDR3 contains 15 residues. CDR1 SGHRS and CDR2 YFSETQ come from the germline V gene. Here the CDR3 DNA reads TGCGCCAGCAGCCCAGGACTAGCGGGGGTCGGTGAGCAGTTCTTC. It yields the protein CASSPGLAGVGEQFF.